This T cell receptor beta chain originates from a study of cytomegalovirus exposure and HLA in healthy donors. The CDR3 extends over 15 amino acids. Trimming cost V 3 bases and J 3 bases; bases outside gene matches: 7. Germline V gene data show CDR1 as SGHKS and CDR2 as YYEKEE (reference sequence). With 60 Vbeta and 13 Jbeta primers, the PCR was carried out. The table came from immunoSEQ multiplex PCR; TCRdb's copy has only in-frame clones and leaves some out. The data hold under 130,000 clones, with less than 85% observed a single time. The sequenced sample consisted of PBMCs. The source of this sequence is a man aged 35 to 55 in good health and CMV-seropositive. V is TRBV5-5 and J is TRBJ2-7; TRBD2 aligns across 9 bases. CDR3 sequence reads: CASSSSGTSSYEQYF. The CDR3 DNA is TGTGCCAGCAGCTCCTCCGGGACTAGCAGCTACGAGCAGTACTTC.